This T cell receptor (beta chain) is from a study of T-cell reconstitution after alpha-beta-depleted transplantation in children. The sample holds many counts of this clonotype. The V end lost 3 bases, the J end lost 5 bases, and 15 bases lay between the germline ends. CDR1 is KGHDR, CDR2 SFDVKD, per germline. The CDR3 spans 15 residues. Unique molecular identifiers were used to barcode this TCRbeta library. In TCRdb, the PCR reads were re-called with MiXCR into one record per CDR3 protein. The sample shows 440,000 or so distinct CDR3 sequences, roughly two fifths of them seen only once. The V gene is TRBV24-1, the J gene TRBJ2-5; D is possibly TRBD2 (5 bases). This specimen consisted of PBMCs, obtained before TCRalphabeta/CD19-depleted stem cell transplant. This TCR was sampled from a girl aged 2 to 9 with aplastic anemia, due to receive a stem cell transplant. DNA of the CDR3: TGTGCCACCAGTGATCGAACTAGGGTAGGGGAGACCCAGTACTTC. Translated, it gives CATSDRTRVGETQYF.